Included here is one TCR beta chain sequence, with context. This entry comes from a study of cytomegalovirus exposure and HLA in healthy donors. Primers for the PCR totalled 60 Vbeta and 13 Jbeta. Profiled with immunoSEQ multiplex PCR; TCRdb holds only in-frame clones, not every one. Of about 120,000 clones listed, 75% to 90% are singletons. The V segment lost 5 bases and the J segment 5 bases; nucleotides outside the gene matches: 13. Per germline, CDR1 SNHLY and CDR2 FYNNEI. The CDR3 spans 17 residues. Input material: PBMCs. The chain couples TRBV2 to TRBJ2-7, with 12 positions matching TRBD2. The source is a man aged 25 to 40 in good health and CMV-seropositive. The CDR3 DNA reads TGTGCCAGCAGTTACAACGGAAAACTAGCGGGGGGTAACGAGCAGTACTTC. It specifies CASSYNGKLAGGNEQYF.